This T cell receptor beta chain was captured by sequencing in a study of blood T cell repertoires in COVID-19. Germline V CDR1 and CDR2: SGHTS, YDEGEE. V lost 7 bases, J lost 1 base, and 12 bases stayed unmatched. The CDR3 has 16 residues. This table comes from immunoSEQ multiplex PCR, and its TCRdb copy is limited to in-frame clones, with some not included. The table shows about 190,000 clones, with approximately 88% occurring only once. The participants were between about 18 and 90 years old and came from 20 to 30 US areas. Cohort 3 donors were reported recovered after two negative PCRs, clearance, or symptom resolution. This clone occurred once.

The V gene is TRBV5-8, the J gene TRBJ2-5; 8 bases are shared with TRBD2. The source material was PBMCs or T cells enriched from blood (not recorded which). This receptor was obtained from a woman in her 30s who had recovered from COVID-19. In DNA, the CDR3 is TGTGCCAGCGACGTCGGGGGGGCTTCCCTCCAAGAGACCCAGTACTTC. The encoded protein is CASDVGGASLQETQYF.